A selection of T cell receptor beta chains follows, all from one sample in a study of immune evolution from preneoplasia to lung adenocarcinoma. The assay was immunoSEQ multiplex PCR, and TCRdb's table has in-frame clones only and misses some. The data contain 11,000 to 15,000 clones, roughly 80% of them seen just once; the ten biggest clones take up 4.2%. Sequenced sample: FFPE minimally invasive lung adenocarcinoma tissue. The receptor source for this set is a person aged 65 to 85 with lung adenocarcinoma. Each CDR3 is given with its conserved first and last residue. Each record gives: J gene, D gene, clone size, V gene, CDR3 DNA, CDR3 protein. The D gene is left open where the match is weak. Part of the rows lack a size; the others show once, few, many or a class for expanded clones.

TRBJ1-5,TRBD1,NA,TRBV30,TGTGCCTGGGACAGGGGCAAGGGTCAGCCCCAGCATTTT,CAWDRGKGQPQHF
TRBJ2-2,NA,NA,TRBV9,TGTGCCAGCAGCCCCCAGAACCGACACACCGGGGAGCTGTTTTTT,CASSPQNRHTGELFF
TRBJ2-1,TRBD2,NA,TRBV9,TGTGCCAGCAGCGTAGAGGCTGGGCTAGCGGGACCTATCTACAATGAGCAGTTCTTC,CASSVEAGLAGPIYNEQFF
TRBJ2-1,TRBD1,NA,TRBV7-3,TGTGCCAGCAGCAAAGGACAGGGGGCCCCAAATGAGCAGTTCTTC,CASSKGQGAPNEQFF
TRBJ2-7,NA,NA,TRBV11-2,TGTGCCAGCAGCTTATTGGTTGGGGGCCCCTACGAGCAGTACTTC,CASSLLVGGPYEQYF
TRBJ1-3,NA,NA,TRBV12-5,TGTGCTAGTGGTTTATCCGGTGGAAACACCATATATTTT,CASGLSGGNTIYF
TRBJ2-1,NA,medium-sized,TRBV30,TGTGCCTGGAGTGTAGGATTGGACAATGAGCAGTTCTTC,CAWSVGLDNEQFF
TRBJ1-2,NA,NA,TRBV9,TGTGCCAGCAGCGTAGAAGGGAAAGGGACGGATGGCTACACCTTC,CASSVEGKGTDGYTF
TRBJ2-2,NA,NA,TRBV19,TGTGCCAGTAGGCCCACAGGGACGAACACCGGGGAGCTGTTTTTT,CASRPTGTNTGELFF
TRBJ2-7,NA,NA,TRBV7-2,TGTGCCAGCAGCTTTCACCCAACCTACGAGCAGTACTTC,CASSFHPTYEQYF
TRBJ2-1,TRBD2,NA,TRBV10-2,TGCGCCAGCAGTGACGGGACTAGCTATGATGAGCAGTTCTTC,CASSDGTSYDEQFF
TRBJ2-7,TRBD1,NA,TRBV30,TGTGCCTTAGACAGGGGAAGCTACGAGCAGTACTTC,CALDRGSYEQYF
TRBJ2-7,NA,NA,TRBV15,TGTGCCACCAGCAGAGATCAGGGGCCTTACGAGCAGTACTTC,CATSRDQGPYEQYF
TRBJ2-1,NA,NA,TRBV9,TGTGCCAGCGGGGCGGGGACGAGCGGGGAGCAGTTCTTC,CASGAGTSGEQFF
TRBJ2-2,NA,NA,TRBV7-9,TGTGCCAGCAGCTTACAGGGGTTTACCGGGGAGCTGTTTTTT,CASSLQGFTGELFF
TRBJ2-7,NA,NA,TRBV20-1,TGCAGTGCAAGAGGAGTCTACGAGCAGTACTTC,CSARGVYEQYF
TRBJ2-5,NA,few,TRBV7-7,TGTGCTAGCAGCTTAGGGGGGGGGCCCGAAGAGACCCAGTACTTC,CASSLGGGPEETQYF
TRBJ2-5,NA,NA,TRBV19,TGTGCCAGTAGCCACGACAGGGAGGGAACCCAGTACTTC,CASSHDREGTQYF
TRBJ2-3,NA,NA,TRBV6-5,TGTGCCAGCAGTTTCTCCCCGGGGAAGGGGGCAGATACGCAGTATTTT,CASSFSPGKGADTQYF
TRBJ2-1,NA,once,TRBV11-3,TGTGCCAGCAGCCCGGGTCAGGGGAGGGATGAGCAGTTCTTC,CASSPGQGRDEQFF
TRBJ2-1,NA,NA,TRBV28,TGTGCCAGCAGTTTAAGGAATGAGCAGTTCTTC,CASSLRNEQFF
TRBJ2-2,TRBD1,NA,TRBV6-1,TGTGCCAGCAGCGAACCGGGACAGGGAGGGTACACCGGGGAGCTGTTTTTT,CASSEPGQGGYTGELFF
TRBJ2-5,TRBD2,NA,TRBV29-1,TGCAGCGTTGAAGAGATGCTAGCGGGGGGACAAGAGACCCAGTACTTC,CSVEEMLAGGQETQYF
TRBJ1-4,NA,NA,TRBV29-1,TGCAGCGTCCAACCGCAGGGAGTTGCAACTAATGAAAAACTGTTTTTT,CSVQPQGVATNEKLFF
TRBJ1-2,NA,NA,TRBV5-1,TGCGCCAGCAGCGCAAGGACAGATAACTATGGCTACACCTTC,CASSARTDNYGYTF
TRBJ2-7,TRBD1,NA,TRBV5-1,TGCGCCAGCAGCACAGGACAGGGCTTCACCTACGAGCAGTACTTC,CASSTGQGFTYEQYF
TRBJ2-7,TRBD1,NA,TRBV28,TGTGCCAGCAGTTTCAGAGACAGGGGTACCTACGAGCAGTACTTC,CASSFRDRGTYEQYF
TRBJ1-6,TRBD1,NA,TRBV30,TGTGCCTGGAGTCCCGGACAGGGCAATTCACCCCTCCACTTT,CAWSPGQGNSPLHF
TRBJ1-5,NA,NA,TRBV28,TGTGCCAGCAGTTCTACAGGGAAGGGACAGCCCCAGCATTTT,CASSSTGKGQPQHF
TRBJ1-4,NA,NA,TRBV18,TGTGCCAGCTCACCTCAGACGACCGGTTCGGAAAAACTGTTTTTT,CASSPQTTGSEKLFF
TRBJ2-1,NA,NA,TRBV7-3,TGTGCCAGCAGCTTAATTCCACTACAGGCAGATGAGCAGTTCTTC,CASSLIPLQADEQFF
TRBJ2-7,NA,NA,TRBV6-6,TGTGCCAGCACCGCGCAAGCTGGAGGGGGCTACGAGCAGTACTTC,CASTAQAGGGYEQYF
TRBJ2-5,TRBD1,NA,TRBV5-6,TGTGCCAGCTACACCGGGACAGGGGGTGGAGAGACCCAGTACTTC,CASYTGTGGGETQYF
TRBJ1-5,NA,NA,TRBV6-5,TGTGCCTCCCGGGCAGGGATTAATCAGCCCCAGCATTTT,CASRAGINQPQHF
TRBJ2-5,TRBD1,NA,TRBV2,TGTGCCAGCCGCGGGACAGGGGGCCAGACCCAGTACTTC,CASRGTGGQTQYF
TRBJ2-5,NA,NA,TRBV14,TGTGCCAGCAGCAGGGGATGGCTAAAAGAGACCCAGTACTTC,CASSRGWLKETQYF
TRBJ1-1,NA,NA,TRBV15,TGTGCCACCAGCAGAGGGTGGGCACACACTGAAGCTTTCTTT,CATSRGWAHTEAFF
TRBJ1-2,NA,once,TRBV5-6,TGTGCCAGCAGCCCTGGGGGTTTTTCCGGTGGCTACACCTTC,CASSPGGFSGGYTF
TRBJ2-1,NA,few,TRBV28,TGTGCCAGCAGTTCCACGGGCAAGAGTGAGCAGTTCTTC,CASSSTGKSEQFF
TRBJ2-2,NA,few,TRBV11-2,TGTGCCAGCAGCTTTATTAGCGGAAGTCGGACCGGGGAGCTGTTTTTT,CASSFISGSRTGELFF
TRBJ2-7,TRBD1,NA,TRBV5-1,TGCGCCAGCTCGCCGACAGGGGCGGCCTACGAGCAGTACTTC,CASSPTGAAYEQYF
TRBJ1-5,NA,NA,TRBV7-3,TGTGCCAGCAGCCTGCGACAGAGCAATCAGCCCCAGCATTTT,CASSLRQSNQPQHF
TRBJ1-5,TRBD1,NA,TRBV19,TGTGCCAGTAGTAGGGGGACAGGGGCAGGTCAGCCCCAGCATTTT,CASSRGTGAGQPQHF
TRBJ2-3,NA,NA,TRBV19,TGTGCCAGTAGTATGGGCGTAACAGATACGCAGTATTTT,CASSMGVTDTQYF
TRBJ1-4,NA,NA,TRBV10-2,TGCGCCAGCAGTGAAGGGTACAAGGGTAATGAAAAACTGTTTTTT,CASSEGYKGNEKLFF
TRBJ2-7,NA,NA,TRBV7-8,TGTGCCAGCAGCTTAGGGCGGGTGCCATCCTACGAGCAGTACTTC,CASSLGRVPSYEQYF
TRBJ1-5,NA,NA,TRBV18,TGTGCCAGCTCACCGTGGGGGAGAGATCAGCCCCAGCATTTT,CASSPWGRDQPQHF
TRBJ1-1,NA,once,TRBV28,TGTGCCAGCAGTTTAGGGGGAAGGGTGGGGCGTACTGAAGCTTTCTTT,CASSLGGRVGRTEAFF
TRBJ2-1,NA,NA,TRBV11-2,TGTGCCAGCAGCTTAGGTGCAGGGGAGAATGAGCAGTTCTTC,CASSLGAGENEQFF
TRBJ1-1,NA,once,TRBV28,TGTGCCAGCAGTTTATCCGGGCAGGGGAACACTGAAGCTTTCTTT,CASSLSGQGNTEAFF
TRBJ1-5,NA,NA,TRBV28,TGTGCCAGCAGTCTTACCGGGAGCCAGGTCCACAATCAGCCCCAGCATTTT,CASSLTGSQVHNQPQHF